Presented here are 16 T cell receptor beta chains from one specimen sequenced in a study of cytomegalovirus exposure and HLA in healthy donors. The protocol was immunoSEQ multiplex PCR, while the TCRdb copy is restricted to in-frame clones and leaves out a portion. The sample records 60,000 to 85,000 clones, 90% to 95% being singletons. Material for sequencing was PBMCs. The source is a man aged 18 to 29 in good health and CMV-seropositive.

The chain uses TRBV6-5 and TRBJ2-7; 7 bases map to TRBD2. CDR3 length: 14 amino acids. V shed 6 bases and J 0 bases; nucleotides not matched to a gene: 5. Germline V gene sequence: CDR1 MNHEY, CDR2 SVGAGI. The CDR3 DNA reads as TGTGCCAGCAGCCCTGGGGGGGGCTCCTACGAGCAGTACTTC. Protein: CASSPGGGSYEQYF.

The rearrangement joins TRBV2 to TRBJ2-7; TRBD2 agrees at 10 bases. The CDR3 is 14 amino acids. V shed 3 bases, J shed 7 bases, and the junction held 6 bases outside the gene matches. The V gene's germline CDR1 is SNHLY and CDR2 FYNNEI. DNA of the CDR3: TGTGCCAGCAGTGACCCTAGCGGGGGCCGGGAGCAGTACTTC. Translation gives CASSDPSGGREQYF.

The V gene is TRBV19, the J gene TRBJ1-2; D might be TRBD1 (5 bases). The germline gives CDR1 LNHDA, CDR2 SQIVND (reference sequence). The germline V and J ends were trimmed by 3 bases and 4 bases, with 15 bases remaining between them. The CDR3 contains 15 residues. The CDR3 DNA reads as TGTGCCAGTAGTATCCGGTGGATGGGGCCCTATGGCTACACCTTC. Translating gives CASSIRWMGPYGYTF.

This chain links TRBV5-1 with TRBJ2-1; D unresolved. Germline V gives CDR1 SGHRS, CDR2 YFSETQ. CDR3 length equals 15 residues. V shed 0 bases and J shed 4 bases, with 11 bases lying between them. The CDR3 reads CASSLGARLYNEQFF. CDR3 nucleotide sequence: TGCGCCAGCAGCTTGGGGGCTCGGCTTTACAATGAGCAGTTCTTC.

This clone was seen a single time. The CDR3 loop is CASSEWFGGLYGYTF. CDR3 bases: TGCGCCAGCAGTGAGTGGTTCGGCGGACTCTATGGCTACACCTTC. The chain recombines TRBV10-2 with TRBJ1-2; D not certain. Germline V gene data show CDR1 as WSHSY and CDR2 as SAAADI. Trimming removed 1 base at V and 4 bases at J, with 13 bases between. This CDR3 region has 15 residues.

DNA of the CDR3: TGTGCCATCAATGGGGGCGGCGACGAGCAGTACTTC. Translation gives CAINGGGDEQYF. This rearrangement joins TRBV10-3 to TRBJ2-7; D might be TRBD1 (6 bases). CDR1 and CDR2 (germline): ENHRY, SYGVKD. Between the trimmed V and J ends, which lost 7 bases and 5 bases, there was a span of 12 bases. The CDR3 spans 12 residues.

CDR3 DNA: TGTGCCAGCAGCCCTAGCGGGAGGCGAACCGGGGAGCTGTTTTTT. Residues: CASSPSGRRTGELFF. The V gene is TRBV7-3, the J gene TRBJ2-2, with 11 bases aligning to TRBD2. Germline CDR1 reads SGHTA; CDR2 reads FQGTGA. The V and J ends lost 5 bases and 5 bases, in that order; junction bases with no gene match: 4. The CDR3 sequence is 15 residues long.

This CDR3 is CASRWTGGEKLFF. For the CDR3, the DNA is TGCGCCAGCAGGTGGACAGGCGGTGAAAAACTGTTTTTT. The chain employs TRBV4-1 and TRBJ1-4, with 7 bases lining up with TRBD1. This CDR3 is 13 amino acids long. J lost 7 bases, V lost 6 bases, and 5 bases had no gene match. In germline, CDR1 is MGHRA, CDR2 YSYEKL.

The CDR3 bases are TGTGCCAGCAGTTTACGCGGGAGCCCCTACGAGCAGTACTTC. Its translation is CASSLRGSPYEQYF. J is TRBJ2-7 and V is TRBV27, with 7 bases identical to TRBD2. The J segment lost 2 bases and the V segment lost 2 bases, leaving 3 bases of the junction unmatched. The CDR3 has 14 residues. Germline-derived CDR1 and CDR2 are MNHEY and SMNVEV (reference sequence).

The J gene is TRBJ2-1, the V gene TRBV19; 12 positions match TRBD2. The CDR3 totals 15 residues. CDR1 and CDR2 (germline): LNHDA, SQIVND (reference sequence). V was clipped by 4 bases and J by 6 bases; unmatched bases: 4. CDR3: CASSTSSGRANEQFF. CDR3 bases: TGTGCCAGTAGTACCTCTAGCGGGAGGGCCAATGAGCAGTTCTTC.

This sequence joins TRBV5-1 and TRBJ2-3, with TRBD1 matching 7 bases. Germline values: CDR1 SGHRS, CDR2 YFSETQ. CDR3 size: 16 residues. Trimming removed 4 bases from V and 2 bases from J; junction bases left unmatched: 10. DNA for the CDR3: TGCGCCAGCAGCCAGGGGACAGTGGGGGCCACAGATACGCAGTATTTT. Encoded protein: CASSQGTVGATDTQYF. Full variable domain (remainder filled in from reference TRBV5-1 and TRBJ2-3): KAGVTQTPRYLIKTRGQQVTLSCSPISGHRSVSWYQQTPGQGLQFLFEYFSETQRNKGNFPGRFSGRQFSNSRSEMNVSTLELGDSALYLCASSQGTVGATDTQYFGPGTRLTVL.

The gene calls are TRBV6-6 and TRBJ2-7, with D uncertain. This CDR3 spans 12 amino acids. The ends were cut back, 0 bases at V and 11 bases at J, with 11 bases in the middle. From germline, CDR1 is MNHNY and CDR2 SVGAGI (reference sequence). This CDR3 reads CASSYSPREKYF. As DNA, the CDR3 is TGTGCCAGCAGTTACTCCCCTCGCGAAAAGTACTTC.

The chain combines TRBV5-6 with TRBJ2-5; 8 positions match TRBD2. V shed 6 bases, J shed 5 bases, and the junction held 15 bases outside the gene matches. The CDR3 consists of 16 residues. Germline V CDR1 and CDR2: SGHDT, YYEEEE. CDR3 region: CASKREWTGRGETQYF. The CDR3 DNA is TGTGCCAGCAAACGTGAGTGGACCGGGAGGGGCGAGACCCAGTACTTC.

The chain recombines TRBV5-1 with TRBJ1-4; 12 nucleotides match TRBD1. Trimming cost V 4 bases and J 6 bases; bases outside gene matches: 4. The germline CDR1 and CDR2 sequences are SGHRS and YFSETQ. The CDR3 is made up of 15 amino acids. CDR3 loop: CASSTGQGADEKLFF. The CDR3, as DNA: TGCGCCAGCAGCACGGGACAGGGGGCCGATGAAAAACTGTTTTTT.

V gene TRBV28 combines with J gene TRBJ2-5, with D tentatively TRBD1 (6 bases). Trimming left V 4 bases short and J 5 bases short, with 11 bases between. CDR3 length: 13 amino acids. The germline CDR1 and CDR2 sequences are MDHEN and SYDVKM. CDR3 region: CASSYGTFETQYF. CDR3 nucleotide sequence: TGTGCCAGCAGTTACGGGACATTTGAGACCCAGTACTTC.

For this clone: A junction end diverges from the germline sequence, so it may reflect a read error. V is TRBV7-7 and J is TRBJ2-1; 8 bases are a match to TRBD2. This CDR3 comprises 14 residues. From germline, CDR1 is SSHAT and CDR2 FNYEAQ (reference sequence). CDR3 loop: CASSPSGGMDEQFF. DNA for the CDR3: TGTGCTAGCAGCCCGTCGGGAGGGATGGACGAGCAGTTCTTC.